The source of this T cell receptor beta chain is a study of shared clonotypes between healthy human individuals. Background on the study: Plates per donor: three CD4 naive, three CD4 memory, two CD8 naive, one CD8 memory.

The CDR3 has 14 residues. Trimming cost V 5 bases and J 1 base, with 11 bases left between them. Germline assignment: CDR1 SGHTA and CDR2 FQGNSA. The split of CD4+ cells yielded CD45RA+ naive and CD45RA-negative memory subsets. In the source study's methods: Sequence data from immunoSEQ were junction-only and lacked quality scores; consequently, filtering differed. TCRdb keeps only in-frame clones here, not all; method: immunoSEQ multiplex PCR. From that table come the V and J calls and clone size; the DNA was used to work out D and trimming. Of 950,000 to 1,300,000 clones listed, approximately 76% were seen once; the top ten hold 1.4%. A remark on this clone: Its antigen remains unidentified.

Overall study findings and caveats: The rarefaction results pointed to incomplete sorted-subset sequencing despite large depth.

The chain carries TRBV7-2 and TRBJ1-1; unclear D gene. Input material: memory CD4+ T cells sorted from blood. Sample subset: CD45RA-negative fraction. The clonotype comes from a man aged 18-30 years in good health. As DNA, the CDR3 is TGTGCCAGCAGCGGGCGGGTCGGGAACACTGAAGCTTTCTTT. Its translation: CASSGRVGNTEAFF.